This T cell receptor beta chain was sequenced in a study of radiation and T cells in renal cell carcinoma. This clone was observed once. The antigen is unknown. As for time point: baseline pretreatment blood. Regarding treatment: 15 Gy SBRT to primary tumor, nephrectomy 4 weeks later. TCRdb's table, derived via immunoSEQ multiplex PCR, lists solely in-frame clones and lacks some. Here the sample spans around 94,000 clones, 86% being singletons. Germline CDR1 reads SGHVS; CDR2 reads FNYEAQ. This CDR3 spans 15 amino acids. V lost 5 bases, J lost 2 bases, and 4 bases stayed unmatched. The study, taken as a whole, reports: In blood, top tumor clones expanded by 2 weeks, shrinking by 4.

The receptor was derived from a man in his forties or fifties with renal cell carcinoma. The material sequenced was blood, taken from a patient whose treatment included radiotherapy and nephrectomy. The chain links TRBV7-6 to TRBJ1-5; the match to TRBD1 covers 9 bases. Here the CDR3 reads CASSPQGAGNQPQHF. The CDR3 DNA follows: TGTGCCAGCAGCCCACAGGGGGCAGGCAATCAGCCCCAGCATTTT.